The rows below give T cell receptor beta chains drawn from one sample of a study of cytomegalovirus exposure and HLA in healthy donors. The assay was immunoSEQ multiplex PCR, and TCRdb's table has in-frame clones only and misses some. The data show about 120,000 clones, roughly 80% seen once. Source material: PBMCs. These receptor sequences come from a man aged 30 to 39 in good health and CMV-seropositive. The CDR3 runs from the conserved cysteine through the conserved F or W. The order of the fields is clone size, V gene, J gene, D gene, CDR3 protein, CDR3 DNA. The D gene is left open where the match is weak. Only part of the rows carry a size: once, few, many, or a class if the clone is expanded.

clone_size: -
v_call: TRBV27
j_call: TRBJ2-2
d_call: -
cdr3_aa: CASSFISGELFF
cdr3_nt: TGTGCCAGCAGTTTTATCTCCGGGGAGCTGTTTTTT

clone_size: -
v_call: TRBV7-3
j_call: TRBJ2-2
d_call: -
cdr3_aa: CASSLLNTGELFF
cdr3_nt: TGTGCCAGCAGCTTACTGAACACCGGGGAGCTGTTTTTT

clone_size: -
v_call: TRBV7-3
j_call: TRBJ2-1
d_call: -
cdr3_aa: CASSQGGSSYNEQFF
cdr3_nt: TGTGCCAGCAGCCAGGGGGGTAGCTCCTACAATGAGCAGTTCTTC

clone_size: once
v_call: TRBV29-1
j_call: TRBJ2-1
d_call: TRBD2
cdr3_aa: CSVSSGGAYNEQFF
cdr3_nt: TGCAGCGTTTCTAGCGGGGGGGCCTACAATGAGCAGTTCTTC

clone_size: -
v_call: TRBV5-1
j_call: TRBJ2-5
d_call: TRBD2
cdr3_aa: CASSLRTSGASQYF
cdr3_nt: TGCGCCAGCAGCCTTCGAACTAGCGGGGCTTCCCAGTACTTC

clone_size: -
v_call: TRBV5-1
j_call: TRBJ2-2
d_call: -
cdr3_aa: CASSRWLAGTGELFF
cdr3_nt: TGCGCCAGCAGCCGGTGGCTAGCAGGCACCGGGGAGCTGTTTTTT

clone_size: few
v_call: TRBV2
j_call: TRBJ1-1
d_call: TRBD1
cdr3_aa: CASSEGQGGTEAFF
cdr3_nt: TGTGCCAGCAGTGAAGGACAGGGTGGCACTGAAGCTTTCTTT

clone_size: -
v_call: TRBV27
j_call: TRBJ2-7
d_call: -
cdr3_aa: CASSSSGTRYEQYF
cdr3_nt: TGTGCCAGCAGTTCTTCCGGGACAAGATACGAGCAGTACTTC

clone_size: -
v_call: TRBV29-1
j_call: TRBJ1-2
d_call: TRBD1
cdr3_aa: CSVDPGGGQGYTF
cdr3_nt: TGCAGCGTTGATCCAGGGGGCGGTCAAGGCTACACCTTC

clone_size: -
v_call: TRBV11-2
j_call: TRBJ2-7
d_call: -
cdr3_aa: CASSRQLYEQYF
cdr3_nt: TGTGCCAGCAGCCGACAGCTCTACGAGCAGTACTTC

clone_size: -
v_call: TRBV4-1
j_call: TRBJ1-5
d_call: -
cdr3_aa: CASSQGTVSNQPQHF
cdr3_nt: TGCGCCAGCAGCCAAGGGACAGTCAGCAATCAGCCCCAGCATTTT

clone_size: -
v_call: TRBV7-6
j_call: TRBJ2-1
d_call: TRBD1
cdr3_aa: CASSLDGTGGREQFF
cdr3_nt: TGTGCCAGCAGCCTAGATGGGACAGGGGGCCGGGAGCAGTTCTTC

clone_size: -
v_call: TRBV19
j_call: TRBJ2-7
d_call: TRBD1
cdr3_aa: CASSRQGDGAYEQYF
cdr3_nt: TGTGCCAGTAGTAGACAGGGCGACGGGGCCTACGAGCAGTACTTC

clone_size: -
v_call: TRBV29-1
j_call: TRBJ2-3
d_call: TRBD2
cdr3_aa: CSVEGLHAAETSGRSTDTQYF
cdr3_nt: TGCAGCGTTGAAGGCTTGCATGCAGCAGAAACTAGCGGTCGTTCCACAGATACGCAGTATTTT

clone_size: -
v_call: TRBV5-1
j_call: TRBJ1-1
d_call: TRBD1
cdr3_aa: CASSSTGAANTEAFF
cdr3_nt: TGCGCCAGCAGCTCGACAGGGGCGGCGAACACTGAAGCTTTCTTT

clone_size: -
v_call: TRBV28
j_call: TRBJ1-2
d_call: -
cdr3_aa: CASSGERGGAYGYTF
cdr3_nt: TGTGCCAGCAGTGGAGAAAGGGGAGGGGCCTATGGCTACACCTTC

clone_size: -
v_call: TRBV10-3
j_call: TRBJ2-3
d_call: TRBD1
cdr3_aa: CAISGRTGGTDTQYF
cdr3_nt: TGTGCCATCAGTGGGCGGACAGGGGGCACAGATACGCAGTATTTT

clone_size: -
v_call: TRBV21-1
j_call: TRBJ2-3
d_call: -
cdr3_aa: CARQGDQDTQYF
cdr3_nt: TGTGCCAGACAGGGGGATCAAGATACGCAGTATTTT

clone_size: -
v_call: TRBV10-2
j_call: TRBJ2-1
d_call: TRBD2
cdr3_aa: CASRTSGPYNEQFF
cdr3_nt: TGCGCCAGCAGGACTAGCGGCCCCTACAATGAGCAGTTCTTC

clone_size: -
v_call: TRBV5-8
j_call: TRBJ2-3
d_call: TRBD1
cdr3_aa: CASRGQGTDTQYF
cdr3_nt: TGTGCCAGCAGAGGACAGGGGACAGATACGCAGTATTTT

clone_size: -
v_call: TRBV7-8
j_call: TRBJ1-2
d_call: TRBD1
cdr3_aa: CASSLPRDRGSGYTF
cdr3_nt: TGTGCCAGCAGCTTACCGCGGGACAGGGGCAGTGGCTACACCTTC

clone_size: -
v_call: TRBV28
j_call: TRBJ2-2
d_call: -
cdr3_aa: CASKRQPNTGELFF
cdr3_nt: TGTGCCAGCAAGAGACAGCCGAACACCGGGGAGCTGTTTTTT

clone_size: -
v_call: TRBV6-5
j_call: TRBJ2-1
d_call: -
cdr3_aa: CASSYLRPQVYNEQFF
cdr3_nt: TGTGCCAGCAGTTACCTCCGGCCTCAGGTGTACAATGAGCAGTTCTTC

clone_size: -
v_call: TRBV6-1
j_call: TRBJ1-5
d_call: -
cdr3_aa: CASRDLGGHQHF
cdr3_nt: TGTGCCAGCAGGGATCTGGGAGGGCACCAGCATTTT

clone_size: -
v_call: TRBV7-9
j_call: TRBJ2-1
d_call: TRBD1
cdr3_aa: CASSAPGQGANEQFF
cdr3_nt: TGTGCCAGCAGCGCACCGGGACAGGGGGCGAATGAGCAGTTCTTC

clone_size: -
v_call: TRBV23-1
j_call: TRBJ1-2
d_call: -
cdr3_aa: CASSDRSLDYGYTF
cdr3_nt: TGCGCCAGCAGCGACAGGTCTTTGGACTATGGCTACACCTTC

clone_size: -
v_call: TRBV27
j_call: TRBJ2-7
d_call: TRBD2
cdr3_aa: CASSLGNGGGYEQYF
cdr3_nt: TGTGCCAGCAGCCTCGGTAATGGGGGGGGTTACGAGCAGTACTTC

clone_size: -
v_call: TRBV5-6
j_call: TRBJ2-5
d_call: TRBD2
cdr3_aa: CASSLQLAGAETQYF
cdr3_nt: TGTGCCAGCAGCTTGCAACTAGCGGGGGCAGAGACCCAGTACTTC

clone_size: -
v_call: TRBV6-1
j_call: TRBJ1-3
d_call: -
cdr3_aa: CASGGRVISGNTIYF
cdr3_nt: TGTGCCAGCGGTGGCAGGGTTATTTCTGGAAACACCATATATTTT

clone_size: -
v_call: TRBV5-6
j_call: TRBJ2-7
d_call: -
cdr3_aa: CASSLGGERYF
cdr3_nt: TGTGCCAGCAGCTTGGGCGGAGAGCGGTACTTC

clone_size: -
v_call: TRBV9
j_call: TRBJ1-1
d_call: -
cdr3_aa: CASSVDQRGYTEAFF
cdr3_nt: TGTGCCAGCAGCGTAGACCAGCGGGGATACACTGAAGCTTTCTTT

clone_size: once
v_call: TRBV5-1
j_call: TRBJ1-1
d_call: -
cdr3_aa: CASSFQANTEAFF
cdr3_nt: TGCGCCAGCAGCTTCCAGGCGAACACTGAAGCTTTCTTT

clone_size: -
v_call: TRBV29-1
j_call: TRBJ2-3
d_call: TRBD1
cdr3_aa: CSVEGQGESTDTQYF
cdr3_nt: TGCAGCGTTGAAGGACAGGGGGAAAGCACAGATACGCAGTATTTT

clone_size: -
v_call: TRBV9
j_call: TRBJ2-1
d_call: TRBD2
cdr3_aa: CASSARGLAGVNEQFF
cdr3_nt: TGTGCCAGCAGCGCTCGCGGGCTAGCGGGGGTAAATGAGCAGTTCTTC

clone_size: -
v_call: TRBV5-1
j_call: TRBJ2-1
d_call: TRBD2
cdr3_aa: CASSLAVSSGAGYNEQFF
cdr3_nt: TGCGCCAGCAGCTTGGCCGTGTCTAGCGGGGCGGGCTACAATGAGCAGTTCTTC

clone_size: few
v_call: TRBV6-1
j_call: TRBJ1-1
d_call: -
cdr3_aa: CASRQVHTEAFF
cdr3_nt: TGTGCCAGCAGACAGGTGCACACTGAAGCTTTCTTT

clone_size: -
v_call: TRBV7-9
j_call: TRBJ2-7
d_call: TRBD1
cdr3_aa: CASSSTGNSYEQYF
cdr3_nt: TGTGCCAGCAGCTCGACAGGGAACTCCTACGAGCAGTACTTC

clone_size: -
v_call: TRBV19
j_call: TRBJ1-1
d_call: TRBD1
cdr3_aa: CASTYRGRTEAFF
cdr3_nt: TGTGCCAGTACGTACAGGGGGCGAACTGAAGCTTTCTTT

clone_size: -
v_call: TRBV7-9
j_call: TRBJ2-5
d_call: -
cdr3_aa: CASSLDIKETQYF
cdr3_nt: TGTGCCAGCAGCTTAGACATAAAAGAGACCCAGTACTTC

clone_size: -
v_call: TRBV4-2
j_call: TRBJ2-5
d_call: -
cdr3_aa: CASSQDWVAGSETQYF
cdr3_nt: TGTGCCAGCAGCCAAGATTGGGTAGCCGGGTCGGAGACCCAGTACTTC

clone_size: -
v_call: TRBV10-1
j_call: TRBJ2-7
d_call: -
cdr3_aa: CASSESAIWSRSPHEQYF
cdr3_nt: TGCGCCAGCAGTGAGTCCGCTATTTGGTCCAGGTCTCCTCACGAGCAGTACTTC

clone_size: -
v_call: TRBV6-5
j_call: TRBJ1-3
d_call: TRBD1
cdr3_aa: CASSPGTGPRNTIYF
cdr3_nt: TGTGCCAGCAGCCCCGGGACAGGACCTCGAAACACCATATATTTT

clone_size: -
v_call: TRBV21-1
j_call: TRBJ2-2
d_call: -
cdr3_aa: CAIWGGESTGELFF
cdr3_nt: TGTGCCATCTGGGGGGGGGAGTCGACCGGGGAGCTGTTTTTT

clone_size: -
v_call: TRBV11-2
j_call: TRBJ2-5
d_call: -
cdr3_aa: CASSLDRETQYF
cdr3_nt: TGTGCCAGCAGCTTAGATAGAGAGACCCAGTACTTC